This T cell receptor (beta chain) was sequenced for a study of PD-1 blockade in classical Hodgkin lymphoma. The table came from immunoSEQ multiplex PCR; TCRdb's copy has only in-frame clones and leaves some out. The data contain about 41,000 clones, approximately 80% of them singletons. After autologous stem cell transplantation all patients relapsed, and prior brentuximab vedotin exposure differed between cohorts. This TCR was recovered from a human donor with classical Hodgkin lymphoma. The sequencing used peripheral blood mononuclear cells (PBMCs), collected at baseline.

This CDR3 reads CASSARDLYTGELFF. In DNA, the CDR3 is TGTGCCAGCAGCGCAAGGGACTTGTACACCGGGGAGCTGTTTTTT. The chain recombines TRBV21-1 with TRBJ2-2; no DNA check was done on the table's D call, TRBD2. TRBV21-1 is deemed a pseudogene. The CDR3 consists of 15 residues.